The 5 T cell receptor beta chains given below trace back to one sample, sequenced in a study of T cells after yellow fever vaccination. One entry per CDR3 protein, called by TCRdb with MiXCR from the 5' RACE reads. The sample has 340,000 or so distinct CDR3 sequences, approximately 12% seen once; the top ten hold 3% to 4%. The sample in question was CD4+ T cells sorted from PBMCs, obtained 15 days after the yellow fever booster vaccination. The receptors here all came from a man between 18 and 35 years old who received the YFV17D yellow fever vaccine.

The sample holds many counts of this clonotype. The rearrangement uses TRBV13 and TRBJ2-1, with 9 nucleotides matching TRBD2. V was clipped by 4 bases and J by 7 bases; unmatched bases: 11. The CDR3 sequence is 16 residues long. Germline assignment: CDR1 PRHDT and CDR2 FYEKMQ (reference sequence). The CDR3 DNA reads TGTGCCAGCAGCTCTACCGGGGTAGCGGGGGAAAATGAGCAGTTCTTC. It yields the protein CASSSTGVAGENEQFF. Together with reference TRBV13 and TRBJ2-1, the CDR3 gives the full variable domain: AAGVIQSPRHLIKEKRETATLKCYPIPRHDTVYWYQQGPGQDPQFLISFYEKMQSDKGSIPDRFSAQQFSDYHSELNMSSLELGDSALYFCASSSTGVAGENEQFFGPGTRLTVL.

The chain is built from TRBV7-6 and TRBJ1-1; 8 bases are a match to TRBD1. V was pared by 1 base and J by 3 bases, with 1 base of the junction left unmatched. The CDR3 totals 14 residues. Germline V CDR1 and CDR2: SGHVS, FNYEAQ. CDR3 in amino acids: CASSLVQGDTEAFF. CDR3 nucleotides: TGTGCCAGCAGCTTAGTACAGGGGGACACTGAAGCTTTCTTT.

V usage is TRBV27 and J usage is TRBJ1-2; TRBD1 matches 7 bases. The CDR3 has 14 residues. J gave up 4 bases and V 5 bases, and 7 bases lay outside the gene matches. Germline lookup yields CDR1 MNHEY and CDR2 SMNVEV (reference sequence). The CDR3 protein is CASSDRVRGYGYTF. In nucleotides, the CDR3 is TGTGCCAGCAGTGACAGGGTTAGGGGCTATGGCTACACCTTC.

This clonotype has just a few counts. V gene TRBV11-2 combines with J gene TRBJ1-2; D call uncertain. Deletions cut 0 bases from V and 3 bases from J, with 8 bases between. The germline CDR1 and CDR2 sequences are SGHAT and FQNNGV. The CDR3 has 14 amino acids. The CDR3 spells CASSLDSAYYGYTF. DNA for the CDR3: TGTGCCAGCAGCTTAGATTCAGCCTACTATGGCTACACCTTC.

This clonotype appeared many times. The chain couples TRBV4-1 to TRBJ1-2, with D hard to call. V was trimmed by 2 bases and J by 2 bases, leaving 9 bases between them. The CDR3 consists of 14 residues. Germline V gene lookup returns CDR1 MGHRA and CDR2 YSYEKL. In DNA, the CDR3 is TGCGCCAGCAGCCAACCTAATGACAACTATGGCTACACCTTC. Its protein product is CASSQPNDNYGYTF.